Sequencing of this TCR beta chain was carried out in a study of blood T cell repertoires in COVID-19. About the research overall: Acute and convalescent COVID-19 samples came from the United States, Italy and Spain. From T cells, B-cell-depleted T cells, or PBMCs came the material, which was cDNA or gDNA.

Germline loops: CDR1 KGHSH, CDR2 LQKENI. V lost 1 base to trimming and J lost 1 base, with 7 bases between them. The CDR3 sequence is 14 residues long. As processed by the authors: Estimation of nucleated cell counts relied on the amplification of reference gene primers. Using immunoSEQ multiplex PCR, the repertoire was profiled, and TCRdb retains in-frame clones only, with some absent. V, J and clone size were drawn from that table, and D and trimming were deduced from the DNA. The sample consists of about 160,000 clones, about 85% of them appearing once. This clone appeared a single time. The specimen was peripheral blood. This clonotype originated in a man aged 40-55 years with acute or convalescent COVID-19. The chain employs TRBV18 and TRBJ1-1; a weak D match, TRBD1 (5 bases). CDR3: CASSPQGKNTEAFF. CDR3 bases: TGTGCCAGCTCACCACAGGGGAAGAACACTGAAGCTTTCTTT.